The rows below give T cell receptor beta chains drawn from one sample of a study of beta chain features in type 1 diabetes. Some clones are missing from TCRdb's copy, which holds only in-frame ones; the method was immunoSEQ multiplex PCR. The sample shows about 650,000 clones, around 11% of them seen only once. The sequencing sample was made of naive CD4+ T cells from blood. These receptors originate from a young man with type 1 diabetes. CDR3s include the opening cysteine and the closing phenylalanine or tryptophan. A D gene is named only where the DNA matches it firmly. The size field is filled for only some rows; it gives once, few, many or a size class.

V gene	D gene	J gene	clone size	CDR3 DNA	CDR3 protein
TRBV30	NA	TRBJ1-6	few	TGTGCCTGGAGCGTGGGGGAACGTAATTCACCCCTCCACTTT	CAWSVGERNSPLHF
TRBV7-9	NA	TRBJ2-7	few	TGTGCCAGCAGCTTAGAACAGGGCCACGAGCAGTACTTC	CASSLEQGHEQYF
TRBV10-1	NA	TRBJ1-4	few	TGCGCCAGCAGTGTAAAACTGTTTTTT	CASSVKLFF
TRBV5-4	NA	TRBJ2-5	NA	TGTGCCAGCAGCTTTAGGGAGAGGGGAGAGACCCAGTACTTC	CASSFRERGETQYF
TRBV6-1	TRBD1	TRBJ2-7	NA	TGTGCCAGCAGTGAAGGGACAGGGGTCCACGAGCAGTACTTC	CASSEGTGVHEQYF
TRBV11-2	NA	TRBJ2-7	NA	TGTGCCAGCAGCTCCAGCGGATTTTCCTACGAGCAGTACTTC	CASSSSGFSYEQYF
TRBV10-3	TRBD2	TRBJ2-1	few	TGTGCCACCAGCGGGGGAGGCGCCCTCCTTTACAATGAGCAGTTCTTC	CATSGGGALLYNEQFF
TRBV9	NA	TRBJ2-7	NA	TGTGCCAGCAGCGTAGGGGCAGGGAGCTACGAGCAGTACTTC	CASSVGAGSYEQYF
TRBV27	NA	TRBJ2-4	few	TGTGCCAGCAGCAAAGCTGACAGGACCCTAGCCAAAAACATTCAGTACTTC	CASSKADRTLAKNIQYF
TRBV5-1	NA	TRBJ1-1	NA	TGCGCCAGCAGCTTCGGGGTCGGGGCGACTGAAGCTTTCTTT	CASSFGVGATEAFF
TRBV29-1	TRBD1	TRBJ2-2	few	TGCAGCGCGGACAGGGGGACCGGGGAGCTGTTTTTT	CSADRGTGELFF
TRBV6-6	NA	TRBJ2-7	NA	TGTGCCGGCAGGCCTGCGGGGGAGCAGTACTTC	CAGRPAGEQYF
TRBV7-2	TRBD2	TRBJ2-1	NA	TGTGCCAGCAGCATAACCTATAGCGGGGCGGCCATCGGTGAGCAGTTCTTC	CASSITYSGAAIGEQFF
TRBV29-1	NA	TRBJ1-5	few	TGCAGCGTTGATGCCGGGGCCCCGGGGGCCCAGCATTTT	CSVDAGAPGAQHF
TRBV18	NA	TRBJ2-2	NA	TGTGCCAGCTCACCATCGGGGCTCGCGAACACCGGGGAGCTGTTTTTT	CASSPSGLANTGELFF
TRBV28	NA	TRBJ1-6	few	TGTGCCAGCAAAGGGAGGGGGTATAATTCACCCCTCCACTTT	CASKGRGYNSPLHF
TRBV29-1	NA	TRBJ2-7	NA	TGCAGCGTTGTAGGTGGGACCTCCTCCTACGAGCAGTACTTC	CSVVGGTSSYEQYF
TRBV7-7	TRBD2	TRBJ2-3	few	TGTGCCAGCAGCCGTGGATTGGCGGGGGACACAGATACGCAGTATTTT	CASSRGLAGDTDTQYF
TRBV20-1	NA	TRBJ2-1	NA	TGCAGTGCTAGAGATGGGAGGGGGGCGTTCTTC	CSARDGRGAFF
TRBV5-8	NA	TRBJ2-6	few	TGTGCCAGCAGCTGGGAGACTTCTGGGGCCAACGTCCTGACTTTC	CASSWETSGANVLTF
TRBV29-1	NA	TRBJ1-5	few	TGCAGCGCAAGAAAAACAACGGACCACAGGGATGCCCCTAGCAATCAGCCCCAGCATTTT	CSARKTTDHRDAPSNQPQHF
TRBV6-1	NA	TRBJ2-7	NA	TGTGCCAGCACCGGAGTTTACGAGCAGTACTTC	CASTGVYEQYF
TRBV14	TRBD1	TRBJ1-2	NA	TGTGCCAGCAGCCAAGCCGGGACAGCTACTCGGTATGGCTACACCTTC	CASSQAGTATRYGYTF
TRBV19	NA	TRBJ2-6	NA	TGTGCCAGTAGGTCGGACGGATCTGGGGCCAACGTCCTGACTTTC	CASRSDGSGANVLTF
TRBV25-1	NA	TRBJ2-7	few	TGTGCCAGCAGTGAACCCACACAATACGAGCAGTACTTC	CASSEPTQYEQYF
TRBV30	NA	TRBJ1-5	NA	TGTGCCTGGAGTTACCAGGGTAATCAGCCCCAGCATTTT	CAWSYQGNQPQHF
TRBV9	TRBD2	TRBJ2-7	few	TGTGCCAGCAGCGTAGCGAGTCTAGCGGGGGTACACGAGCAGTACTTC	CASSVASLAGVHEQYF
TRBV6-5	NA	TRBJ2-1	few	TGTGCCAGCAGTTACTCGAACTACTTCAGGGAGCAGTTCTTC	CASSYSNYFREQFF
TRBV7-2	TRBD2	TRBJ2-5	NA	TGTGCCAGCAGCTTAGTTAGCGGGCCGGAGACCCAGTACTTC	CASSLVSGPETQYF
TRBV7-3	NA	TRBJ1-5	NA	TGTGCCAGCAGCTTAACGAACGGTCAGCCCCAGCATTTT	CASSLTNGQPQHF
TRBV6-5	NA	TRBJ2-3	NA	TGTGCCAGCAGTTACGGTCGCGGCACAGGGTCAGATACGCAGTATTTT	CASSYGRGTGSDTQYF